These T cell receptor beta chains were read from a single sample in a study of T cell repertoires in cytomegalovirus infection. TCRdb re-called the reads through MiXCR, storing one row per CDR3 protein. Among 400,000 or so distinct CDR3 sequences listed, about 33% were seen once. Material: PBMCs. The receptor source for this set is a human donor in good health (CMV status not recorded). Some clones in this sample may be carry-over from other donors' samples. The CDR3 runs from the conserved cysteine through the conserved F or W. Fields, in order: clone size, D gene, J gene, CDR3 length, V gene, CDR3 DNA, CDR3 protein. The D gene is left open where the match is weak. Part of the rows lack a size; the others show once, few, many or a class for expanded clones.

clone size: few
D gene: -
J gene: TRBJ2-3
CDR3 length: 15
V gene: TRBV6-6
CDR3 DNA: TGTGCCAGCAGTTACTCGTACAGGGATGAAGATACGCAGTATTTT
CDR3 protein: CASSYSYRDEDTQYF

clone size: -
D gene: -
J gene: TRBJ2-7
CDR3 length: 15
V gene: TRBV12-3/TRBV12-4
CDR3 DNA: TGTGCCAGCAGTTCACAGGTCTACAAGACCTACGAGCAGTACTTC
CDR3 protein: CASSSQVYKTYEQYF

clone size: few
D gene: -
J gene: TRBJ2-7
CDR3 length: 12
V gene: TRBV28
CDR3 DNA: TGTGCCAGCAGTTTACGCAACTACGAGCAGTACTTC
CDR3 protein: CASSLRNYEQYF

clone size: -
D gene: -
J gene: TRBJ2-5
CDR3 length: 14
V gene: TRBV7-9
CDR3 DNA: TGTGCCAGCAGCTTAAGGGAATTGTCAGAGACCCAGTACTTC
CDR3 protein: CASSLRELSETQYF

clone size: few
D gene: -
J gene: TRBJ1-4
CDR3 length: 15
V gene: TRBV19
CDR3 DNA: TGTGCCAGTAGGACTCACGATGCAACTAATGAAAAACTGTTTTTT
CDR3 protein: CASRTHDATNEKLFF

clone size: -
D gene: TRBD2
J gene: TRBJ2-1
CDR3 length: 17
V gene: TRBV14
CDR3 DNA: TGTGCCAGCAGCCAAGAGTTGCTAGCGGGGGGGCACAATGAGCAGTTCTTC
CDR3 protein: CASSQELLAGGHNEQFF

clone size: -
D gene: TRBD2
J gene: TRBJ2-1
CDR3 length: 16
V gene: TRBV4-3
CDR3 DNA: TGCGCCAGCAGCCAAGAGGCGGGGGGGCTAAGCTATGAGCAGTTGTTC
CDR3 protein: CASSQEAGGLSYEQLF

clone size: few
D gene: -
J gene: TRBJ2-1
CDR3 length: 13
V gene: TRBV28
CDR3 DNA: TGTGCCAGCAGTTTTGTGGGGGAGAATGAGCAGTTCTTC
CDR3 protein: CASSFVGENEQFF

clone size: once
D gene: TRBD1
J gene: TRBJ2-5
CDR3 length: 14
V gene: TRBV6-6
CDR3 DNA: TGTGCCAGCAGTTACTCGGCCAGGGGGGAGACCCAGTACTTC
CDR3 protein: CASSYSARGETQYF

clone size: -
D gene: -
J gene: TRBJ2-3
CDR3 length: 13
V gene: TRBV13
CDR3 DNA: TGTGCCAGCAGCTTAGGCCGGGGAAATACGCAGTATTTT
CDR3 protein: CASSLGRGNTQYF